The sequence of this T cell receptor (beta chain) was determined in a study of cytomegalovirus exposure and HLA in healthy donors. The PCR was carried out with 60 Vbeta primers and 13 Jbeta primers. Method: immunoSEQ multiplex PCR; TCRdb's copy keeps in-frame clones and lacks some. The table records 130,000 or so clones, approximately 82% of them present only once. Germline V CDR1 and CDR2: SGHRS, YFSETQ. V dropped 0 bases and J dropped 0 bases, with 9 bases sitting between them. The CDR3 length is 16 residues. About this clone: Antigen specificity is unknown.

Study results and limitations: Being productive about 87% or about 30% of the time was typical of most TCR beta V segments in an earlier analysis. A cluster of highly shared sequence variants was likely a sequencing artifact. Later analysis demonstrated an association between a missense DCLRE1C variant and TCR beta V- and J-gene trimming.

Sequencing was carried out using PBMCs. The sequence derives from a female donor in good health and CMV-seronegative. The J gene is TRBJ1-4, the V gene TRBV5-1; D is ambiguous. DNA for the CDR3: TGCGCCAGCAGCTTGGGCCTGACTGCAACTAATGAAAAACTGTTTTTT. The encoded protein is CASSLGLTATNEKLFF.